This TCR beta chain stems from a study of blood T cells in healthy people across ages. A J-beta primer mix and a sample-barcoded 5' primer were used in a second PCR of roughly 6 to 11 cycles. Via MiXCR, TCRdb re-called the 5' RACE reads, giving one row per CDR3 protein. The table shows approximately 880,000 distinct CDR3 sequences, with around 49% occurring only once. This clonotype has only a few counts. Germline V gene data show CDR1 as ENHRY and CDR2 as SYGVKD. V was clipped by 8 bases and J by 1 base, with 12 bases between them. CDR3 length: 14 amino acids. The clonotype originates from a man aged 25-40 years in good health. The sample was blood. V gene TRBV10-3 combines with J gene TRBJ2-1, with D tentatively TRBD1 (5 bases). This CDR3 is CAISPGISYNEQFF. The CDR3 DNA sequence: TGTGCCATCTCCCCAGGGATTTCCTACAATGAGCAGTTCTTC.